The 7 T cell receptor beta chains in this list originate from one sample, sequenced in a study of spatial heterogeneity in lung cancer (dated by TCRdb to about 2019). The library was prepared using 5' RACE. The reads were generated on a NextSeq 500. The public reads were reanalyzed by TCRdb: fastp trimming at Q25, MiXCR alignment, in-frame beta chains only. Each CDR3 protein gets just one entry, which takes the most common genes and DNA from the rows behind it. The sample table lists 95,000 to 130,000 distinct CDR3 sequences, 9% to 15% of them with a count of one. The ten biggest clones cover approximately 15% of the sample. What this sample's time point label stands for: blood at routine non-recurrence follow-up after resection. Without any cell sorting, TCR sequencing was performed on whole RNA extracted either from tumor and nontumor lung tissue or from cryopreserved PBMC samples. This specimen consisted of PBMCs, obtained at follow-up. Receptors originate from a male donor with early-stage non-small cell lung cancer.

This clonotype was counted only a few times. The chain has TRBV4-1 and TRBJ2-3; D may be TRBD2 (5 bases). The length of the CDR3 is 14 residues. Trimming took 1 base from V and 5 from J, leaving 10 bases between them. In germline, CDR1 is MGHRA, CDR2 YSYEKL. In DNA form, the CDR3 reads TGCGCCAGCAGCCAAGGATTCAGCGGAGATACGCAGTATTTT. Its protein is CASSQGFSGDTQYF.

This clonotype has at least ten counts. The gene calls are TRBV10-2 and TRBJ1-5; 7 positions agree with TRBD1. The germline CDR1 and CDR2 sequences are WSHSY and SAAADI. V was clipped by 7 bases and J by 1 base; unmatched bases: 7. This CDR3 is 15 amino acids long. The DNA of the CDR3 is TGCGCCAGCATGTTGGGACAGTTGAGCAATCAGCCCCAGCATTTT. Its protein product is CASMLGQLSNQPQHF.

DNA for the CDR3: TGTGCCAGCAGCCAAGATCCACAAGAGACCCAGTACTTC. It encodes CASSQDPQETQYF. V gene TRBV4-2 combines with J gene TRBJ2-5, with no clear D. Germline loops: CDR1 LGHNA, CDR2 YNFKEQ. The CDR3 loop spans 13 amino acids. V was trimmed by 0 bases and J by 2 bases, leaving 4 bases between them.

This clonotype showed up many times. The chain uses TRBV7-2 and TRBJ1-2; D call uncertain. CDR3 size: 13 residues. Germline V gives CDR1 SGHTA, CDR2 FQGNSA. Trimming shortened V by 3 bases and J by 7 bases, and 12 bases separated the two germline ends. CDR3 coding DNA: TGTGCCAGCAGCTTTAGTCGGATGGGTGGCTACACCTTC. Its translation: CASSFSRMGGYTF. The variable domain in full, completed from reference TRBV7-2 and TRBJ1-2, reads GAGVSQSPSNKVTEKGKDVELRCDPISGHTALYWYRQSLGQGLEFLIYFQGNSAPDKSGLPSDRFSAERTGGSVSTLTIQRTQQEDSAVYLCASSFSRMGGYTFGSGTRLTVV.

There are a few counts of this clonotype. This chain connects TRBV18 to TRBJ2-1; D remains ambiguous. Germline V CDR1 and CDR2: KGHSH, LQKENI. The CDR3 consists of 15 residues. Between the trimmed V and J ends, which lost 2 bases and 3 bases, there was a span of 11 bases. CDR3 nucleotides: TGTGCCAGCTCACCAATGGGCAGGTTCTACAATGAGCAGTTCTTC. Protein product: CASSPMGRFYNEQFF.

This clonotype was detected only a few times. The V gene is TRBV6-2 or TRBV6-3, the J gene TRBJ1-5; 7 positions match TRBD1. The CDR3 contains 14 residues. The V and J ends lost 6 bases and 4 bases, in that order; junction bases with no gene match: 6. CDR1 and CDR2 from the germline V gene are MNHEY and SVGEGT. CDR3 residues: CASRLTGYNQPQHF. The CDR3 DNA sequence: TGTGCCAGCAGGTTGACAGGGTATAATCAGCCCCAGCATTTT.

J is TRBJ1-1 and V is TRBV19; the D gene is possibly TRBD1 (6 bases). Germline lookup yields CDR1 LNHDA and CDR2 SQIVND (reference sequence). Deletions cut 3 bases from V and 0 bases from J, with 8 bases between. CDR3 length equals 14 residues. The CDR3 is CASSIGTLNTEAFF. The CDR3 bases are TGTGCCAGTAGTATCGGGACACTGAACACTGAAGCTTTCTTT.